The sample holds a few counts of the clone carrying this T cell receptor beta chain. Its antigen is unidentified. cDNA molecules carried unique molecular identifiers, and template switching added a universal primer site. From the 5' RACE reads, TCRdb called clonotypes with MiXCR, one entry per CDR3 protein. The repertoire holds about 530,000 distinct CDR3 sequences, approximately 20% seen once, with around 0.48% in the top ten. The sample originates from a study of identical twins. Study-wide findings and caveats: Whereas memory repertoires showed no such difference, abundant cord blood beta clonotypes carried fewer insertions. Twins showed weaker excess sharing in their beta out-of-frame sequences.

CDR3 length equals 14 residues. V was clipped by 7 bases and J by 7 bases; unmatched bases: 7. The data also belong to a second study, concerning yellow fever vaccine responses in identical twins.

The sequenced sample was CD4+ T cells sorted from blood. The J gene is TRBJ1-6, the V gene TRBV12-3 or TRBV12-4, with 7 bases fitting TRBD1. The receptor was derived from a woman under 30 in good health. CDR3 region: CASTPGQSNSPLHF. DNA for the CDR3: TGTGCCAGCACACCGGGACAGAGCAATTCACCCCTCCACTTT.